The 31 T cell receptor beta chains presented below share a single source sample, sequenced in a study of identical twins. One entry per CDR3 protein, called by TCRdb with MiXCR from the 5' RACE reads. The sample lists fewer than 650,000 distinct CDR3 sequences, 9.6% occurring once. These same data were also listed under a study on yellow fever vaccine responses in identical twins.

Sequencing was carried out using PBMCs. These receptors were collected from a woman aged 18-29 years in good health.

This clonotype was counted only a few times. This chain uses TRBV6-1 with TRBJ2-7; tentatively, D is TRBD1 or TRBD2 (5 bases each). The V and J ends lost 2 bases and 0 bases respectively, with 11 bases between them. CDR3 size: 15 residues. Germline V CDR1 and CDR2: MNHNS, SASEGT. CDR3: CASSEYWGSSYEQYF. DNA of the CDR3: TGTGCCAGCAGTGAATACTGGGGGAGCTCCTACGAGCAGTACTTC.

The chain uses TRBV6-1 and TRBJ2-1, with D tentatively TRBD1 or TRBD2 (6 bases each). The V and J ends lost 1 base and 8 bases respectively, with 18 bases between them. In germline, CDR1 is MNHNS, CDR2 SASEGT. The CDR3 has 16 amino acids. The CDR3 reads CASSEEHWGAFDEQFF. The CDR3 DNA reads TGTGCCAGCAGTGAAGAGCATTGGGGGGCCTTTGATGAGCAGTTCTTC.

The rearrangement joins TRBV7-2 to TRBJ2-3; 10 bases line up with TRBD1. J was trimmed by 3 bases and V by 4 bases; bases with no gene match: 4. The CDR3 length is 15 residues. Germline-derived CDR1 and CDR2 are SGHTA and FQGNSA. CDR3 nucleotide sequence: TGTGCCAGCAGCTACCGGACAGGGGGAACAGATACGCAGTATTTT. Translated: CASSYRTGGTDTQYF. Complete variable domain (other parts from reference TRBV7-2 and TRBJ2-3): GAGVSQSPSNKVTEKGKDVELRCDPISGHTALYWYRQSLGQGLEFLIYFQGNSAPDKSGLPSDRFSAERTGGSVSTLTIQRTQQEDSAVYLCASSYRTGGTDTQYFGPGTRLTVL.

This clonotype was observed a handful of times. J is TRBJ1-3 and V is TRBV6-2 or TRBV6-3, with unresolved D. The V and J ends lost 8 bases and 4 bases respectively, with 15 bases between them. This CDR3 is built from 14 residues. CDR1 MNHEY and CDR2 SVGEGT come from the germline V gene. CDR3 amino acids: CASLQSGRGNTIYF. The CDR3 nucleotides read TGTGCCAGCCTCCAGAGTGGGAGAGGAAACACCATATATTTT.

This clonotype was detected many times. The chain has TRBV7-9 and TRBJ2-5; possible D gene TRBD2, 6 bases. The CDR3 length is 17 residues. V lost 6 bases and J lost 3, with 23 bases in between. CDR1 and CDR2 from the germline V gene are SEHNR and FQNEAQ (reference sequence). The CDR3 region is CASSSTLNPGLKETQYF. In nucleotides, the CDR3 is TGTGCCAGCAGTTCGACCCTCAATCCGGGACTTAAAGAGACCCAGTACTTC.

This clonotype occurred many times. The chain uses TRBV7-2 and TRBJ2-5; 9 bases fit TRBD1. The germline CDR1 and CDR2 sequences are SGHTA and FQGNSA. The CDR3 is 15 amino acids. The V gene end was trimmed by 0 bases and the J gene end by 7 bases; junction bases not matched to a gene: 6. The CDR3 sequence: CASSLAAQGAVTQYF. The CDR3 DNA reads as TGTGCCAGCAGCTTAGCCGCACAGGGGGCGGTGACCCAGTACTTC.

This clonotype came up many times. The chain combines TRBV29-1 with TRBJ2-1; a weak D match, TRBD1 (6 bases). The germline CDR1 and CDR2 sequences are SQVTM and ANQGSEA. The CDR3 is 17 residues long. Trimming took 0 bases from V and 5 from J, leaving 20 bases between them. CDR3 in amino acids: CSVEDLWGLNSNNEQFF. DNA for the CDR3: TGCAGCGTTGAAGACCTATGGGGGCTCAATTCGAACAATGAGCAGTTCTTC.

This clonotype was seen a handful of times. The chain is built from TRBV30 and TRBJ2-5; D remains ambiguous. The CDR3 contains 17 residues. The germline V and J ends were trimmed by 0 bases and 0 bases, with 17 bases remaining between them. CDR1 and CDR2 from the germline V gene are GTSNPN and SVGIG (reference sequence). DNA of the CDR3: TGTGCCTGGAGTGTACAAAATCCCCCGGGCTACCAAGAGACCCAGTACTTC. It translates to CAWSVQNPPGYQETQYF.

This sequence joins TRBV2 and TRBJ1-4, with a tentative D call TRBD1 (6 bases). The CDR3 has 14 residues. The germline gives CDR1 SNHLY, CDR2 FYNNEI. V lost 5 bases and J lost 8, with 15 bases in between. CDR3 protein: CASSSQGSEEKLFF. For the CDR3, the DNA is TGTGCCAGCAGTTCACAGGGATCAGAAGAAAAACTGTTTTTT.

This clonotype was counted ten times or more. The chain carries TRBV5-1 and TRBJ1-1, with 8 bases identical to TRBD1. The CDR3 spans 13 residues. Germline CDR1 reads SGHRS; CDR2 reads YFSETQ. V lost 4 bases and J lost 6; bases outside the gene matches: 5. The CDR3 protein is CASSLGQGPEAFF. For the CDR3, the DNA is TGCGCCAGCAGCCTTGGACAGGGACCTGAAGCTTTCTTT.

This clonotype has only a few counts. This chain uses TRBV7-8 with TRBJ2-7, with 11 bases lining up with TRBD1. CDR1 SGHVS and CDR2 FQNEAQ come from the germline V gene. This CDR3 region has 15 residues. Trimming removed 5 bases from V and 3 bases from J; junction bases left unmatched: 6. The CDR3 loop reads CASSRWDRGSYEQYF. The CDR3 coding sequence is TGTGCCAGCAGCCGCTGGGACAGGGGGAGCTACGAGCAGTACTTC.

The chain uses TRBV6-5 and TRBJ2-6; 8 bases are shared with TRBD1. Germline CDR1 and CDR2: MNHEY and SVGAGI. The ends lost 3 bases at V and 0 bases at J; junction bases unmatched: 7. The CDR3 contains 18 residues. CDR3 residues: CASSYLGQGTSGANVLTF. The CDR3 region has the DNA TGTGCCAGCAGTTATCTAGGACAGGGAACCTCTGGGGCCAACGTCCTGACTTTC.

The CDR3, as DNA: TGCAGTGCTAGAGACGGGGGGCGGACGAACACCGGGGAGCTGTTTTTT. The encoded protein is CSARDGGRTNTGELFF. V is TRBV20-1 and J is TRBJ2-2, with a weak D call TRBD2 (7 bases). Per the germline V gene, CDR1 is DFQATT and CDR2 is SNEGSKA (reference sequence). The CDR3 contains 16 residues. V dropped 0 bases and J dropped 0 bases, with 11 bases sitting between them.

The rearrangement uses TRBV20-1 and TRBJ1-2, with 7 bases lining up with TRBD1. V trimming: 6 bases; J trimming: 4 bases; junction bases outside the gene matches: 11. The CDR3 covers 14 residues. CDR1 is DFQATT, CDR2 SNEGSKA, per germline (reference sequence). As DNA, the CDR3 is TGCAGTGCGGTCGACAGGGTCGGGGGCTATGGCTACACCTTC. Amino acid sequence: CSAVDRVGGYGYTF.

The sample holds a few counts of this clonotype. The rearrangement links TRBV7-8 to TRBJ2-5, with 12 bases lining up with TRBD1. Germline V gene lookup returns CDR1 SGHVS and CDR2 FQNEAQ. J gave up 5 bases and V 1 base, and 14 bases lay outside the gene matches. The CDR3 runs to 19 residues. The CDR3 DNA sequence: TGTGCCAGCAGCTTAGACCCCCGACCGGGACAGGGGGCACGGGAGACCCAGTACTTC. Protein sequence: CASSLDPRPGQGARETQYF.

This clonotype was recorded many times. The chain uses TRBV5-1 and TRBJ2-3; D is perhaps TRBD1 (5 bases). The ends were cut back, 4 bases at V and 1 base at J, with 10 bases in the middle. This CDR3 has 14 amino acids. The V gene's germline CDR1 is SGHRS and CDR2 YFSETQ. The CDR3 sequence is CASSIQGGTDTQYF. For the CDR3, the DNA is TGCGCCAGCAGCATCCAGGGTGGCACAGATACGCAGTATTTT.

This chain connects TRBV6-5 to TRBJ2-7; no firm D call. V was pared by 4 bases and J by 0 bases, with 10 bases between. The CDR3 is 14 amino acids. In germline, CDR1 is MNHEY, CDR2 SVGAGI. CDR3 nucleotides: TGTGCCAGCAGTTCGGTAGTTAGCTCCTACGAGCAGTACTTC. Translation gives CASSSVVSSYEQYF.

This clonotype was counted a few times. V is TRBV29-1 and J is TRBJ2-5; weak D call: TRBD2 (6 bases). The germline V and J ends were trimmed by 5 bases and 4 bases, with 14 bases remaining between them. The germline CDR1 and CDR2 sequences are SQVTM and ANQGSEA. This CDR3 region has 13 residues. This chain's CDR3 is CSVNLARRETQYF. The CDR3 DNA reads TGCAGCGTTAACCTAGCGAGGAGAGAGACCCAGTACTTC.

This clonotype was seen more than once but under ten times. The V gene is TRBV6-1, the J gene TRBJ2-6; no clear D gene. The CDR3 runs 13 residues. Trimming took 10 bases from V and 0 from J, leaving 7 bases between them. The germline V gene has CDR1 MNHNS and CDR2 SASEGT. CDR3 nucleotide sequence: TGTGCCACCTCCGTCTCTGGGGCCAACGTCCTGACTTTC. As protein: CATSVSGANVLTF.

This clonotype was counted ten times or more. The chain recombines TRBV20-1 with TRBJ1-1; D is ambiguous. CDR3 length equals 11 residues. Per germline, CDR1 DFQATT and CDR2 SNEGSKA (reference sequence). Deletions cut 6 bases from V and 10 bases from J, with 15 bases between. CDR3 coding DNA: TGCAGTGCAACAGTGGGGTTCGGAGCTTTCTTT. The encoded protein is CSATVGFGAFF.

This sequence joins TRBV12-5 and TRBJ2-2; D is undetermined. CDR3 size: 15 residues. Trimming pared 1 base from V and 5 bases from J, leaving 11 bases between. Germline CDR1 is LGHNT and CDR2 is FRNRAP. The DNA for the CDR3 is TGTGCTAGTGGTTTGGACCCAGACGTTACCGGGGAGCTGTTTTTT. The encoded protein is CASGLDPDVTGELFF.

The chain couples TRBV6-5 to TRBJ2-7, with TRBD1 matching 9 bases. J gave up 0 bases and V 0 bases, and 9 bases lay outside the gene matches. Germline V gene sequence: CDR1 MNHEY, CDR2 SVGAGI. This CDR3 is 18 amino acids long. The chain's CDR3 is CASSYSGLTGGISYEQYF. For the CDR3, the DNA is TGTGCCAGCAGTTACTCGGGGCTGACAGGGGGGATCTCCTACGAGCAGTACTTC.

The gene calls are TRBV30 and TRBJ2-7, with 8 bases matching TRBD2. The CDR3 sequence is 10 residues long. With V trimmed by 7 bases and J by 7 bases, 3 bases remained unmatched. Germline V gene lookup returns CDR1 GTSNPN and CDR2 SVGIG (reference sequence). The DNA for the CDR3 is TGTGCCTCGGGGGGGCGTGAGCAGTACTTC. Translation gives CASGGREQYF.

This clonotype occurred many times. The chain combines TRBV7-9 with TRBJ2-7; D is tentatively TRBD1 or TRBD2 (5 bases each). The CDR3 totals 14 residues. Deletions cut 1 base from V and 4 bases from J, with 11 bases between. Per the germline V gene, CDR1 is SEHNR and CDR2 is FQNEAQ (reference sequence). The CDR3 DNA reads TGTGCCAGCAGCTTAGTAGGGGAGACTTACGAGCAGTACTTC. As protein: CASSLVGETYEQYF.

The V call is TRBV11-2, the J call TRBJ2-5, with D tentatively TRBD2 (6 bases). The V gene's germline CDR1 is SGHAT and CDR2 FQNNGV. This CDR3 is built from 15 residues. Trimming shortened V by 5 bases and J by 5 bases, and 18 bases separated the two germline ends. In DNA, the CDR3 is TGTGCCAGCAGCCAGCCAACTAGCTCCAGGGAGACCCAGTACTTC. This gives the protein CASSQPTSSRETQYF.

The V call is TRBV5-1, the J call TRBJ2-5; D not resolved. The CDR3 has 14 residues. Between the trimmed V and J ends, which lost 0 bases and 4 bases, there was a span of 10 bases. The V gene's germline CDR1 is SGHRS and CDR2 YFSETQ. The CDR3, as DNA: TGCGCCAGCAGCTTGGAAACAAGACGAGAGACCCAGTACTTC. Its translation: CASSLETRRETQYF.

This clonotype was seen at least ten times. The chain recombines TRBV6-5 with TRBJ2-1; 10 nucleotides match TRBD2. The CDR3 is made up of 17 amino acids. With V trimmed by 2 bases and J by 9 bases, 13 bases remained unmatched. The germline V gene has CDR1 MNHEY and CDR2 SVGAGI. The chain's CDR3 is CASSYPGGGTSVGEQFF. The CDR3 DNA reads TGTGCCAGCAGTTACCCGGGGGGGGGGACTAGCGTAGGTGAGCAGTTCTTC.

The V call is TRBV9, the J call TRBJ2-3, with 14 bases identical to TRBD2. The J segment lost 2 bases and the V segment lost 4 bases, leaving 6 bases of the junction unmatched. Germline V gene lookup returns CDR1 SGDLS and CDR2 YYNGEE. CDR3 length: 17 residues. CDR3: CASSLRLAGGSTDTQYF. In DNA form, the CDR3 reads TGTGCCAGCAGCCTCCGACTAGCGGGAGGGTCCACAGATACGCAGTATTTT.

This sequence joins TRBV20-1 and TRBJ2-4, with D uncertain. The CDR3 has 13 amino acids. Germline V CDR1 and CDR2: DFQATT, SNEGSKA (reference sequence). The V and J ends lost 0 bases and 8 bases respectively, with 11 bases between them. The CDR3 DNA reads as TGCAGTGCTAGAGATAACCTGGTCTACATTCAGTACTTC. It encodes CSARDNLVYIQYF.

The chain couples TRBV11-1 to TRBJ2-3, with 13 bases identical to TRBD2. V trimming: 4 bases; J trimming: 1 base; junction bases outside the gene matches: 14. Germline V gives CDR1 SGHAT, CDR2 FQDESV (reference sequence). The CDR3 contains 20 residues. CDR3 in amino acids: CASSSPGQGTSGTRTDTQYF. DNA of the CDR3: TGTGCCAGCAGCTCACCGGGCCAAGGGACTAGCGGGACGCGCACAGATACGCAGTATTTT.

This clonotype turned up a few times. This sequence joins TRBV27 and TRBJ2-7; D is perhaps TRBD1 (6 bases). This CDR3 is 15 amino acids long. V was shortened by 8 bases and J by 3 bases, with 20 bases between the two germline ends. CDR1 is MNHEY and CDR2 is SMNVEV in the germline V gene (reference sequence). CDR3 sequence: CASSPIVRGIYEQYF. For the CDR3, the DNA is TGTGCCAGCTCTCCCATAGTTAGGGGGATCTACGAGCAGTACTTC.